The T cell receptor beta chain under discussion was sequenced for a study of blood T cell repertoires in COVID-19. V shed 2 bases and J 7 bases; nucleotides not matched to a gene: 3. Germline CDR1 and CDR2: MNHEY and SMNVEV (reference sequence). The CDR3 runs 13 residues. Assay: immunoSEQ multiplex PCR; the TCRdb copy retains only in-frame clones and omits some. The sample holds approximately 110,000 clones, 75% to 90% seen once. The rearrangement links TRBV27 to TRBJ1-2, with 8 bases fitting TRBD1. Sequencing input: peripheral blood. The origin of this receptor is a woman aged 55 to 70 with COVID-19, enrolled during active disease. The CDR3 nucleotides read TGTGCCAGCAGTTTAGACAGGGGAGTTGGCTACACCTTC. It codes for CASSLDRGVGYTF.